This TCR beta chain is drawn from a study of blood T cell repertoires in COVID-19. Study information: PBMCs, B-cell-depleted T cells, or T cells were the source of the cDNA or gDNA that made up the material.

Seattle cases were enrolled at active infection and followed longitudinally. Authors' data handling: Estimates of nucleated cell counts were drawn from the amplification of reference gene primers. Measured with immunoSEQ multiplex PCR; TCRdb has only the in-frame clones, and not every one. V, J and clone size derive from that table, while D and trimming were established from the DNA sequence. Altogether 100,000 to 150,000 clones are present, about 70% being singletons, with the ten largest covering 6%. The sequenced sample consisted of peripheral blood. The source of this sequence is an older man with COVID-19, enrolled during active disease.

DNA of the CDR3: TGTGCCAGCAGCCCGAACGCGGGACAGCAACATCAGCCCCAGCATTTT. Translated, it gives CASSPNAGQQHQPQHF. This chain links TRBV7-2 with TRBJ1-5, with TRBD1 identical over 7 bases. The V segment lost 5 bases and the J segment 5 bases; nucleotides outside the gene matches: 12. The germline gives CDR1 SGHTA, CDR2 FQGNSA. The CDR3 sequence is 16 residues long.